The entry below describes one TCR beta chain. Its specificity is not known. This record comes from a study of PD-1 blockade in classical Hodgkin lymphoma. Notes on the study in general: Healthy donors reportedly exceeded newly diagnosed patients in baseline TCR diversity.

The CDR3 covers 16 residues. Trimming at V came to 4 bases and at J to 3 bases, leaving 4 bases not matched to a gene. Germline CDR1 and CDR2: SNHLY and FYNNEI. Time point here: cycle 4 day 1 (C4D1), after about 6 weeks of nivolumab. After autologous stem cell transplantation all patients relapsed, and prior brentuximab vedotin exposure differed between cohorts. Magnetic negative selection of thawed PBMCs was the method by which CD4+ T cells were purified. Measured with immunoSEQ multiplex PCR; TCRdb has only the in-frame clones, and not every one. The sample consists of roughly 10,000 clones, over 70% of them appearing once.

The sequenced sample was CD4+ T cells from blood, obtained before the fourth cycle of nivolumab. V is TRBV2 and J is TRBJ1-6; TRBD1 aligns across 9 bases. The receptor comes from a human donor with classical Hodgkin lymphoma. CDR3 in amino acids: CASSGGQGSYNSPLHF. In DNA form, the CDR3 reads TGTGCCAGCAGTGGGGGACAGGGAAGCTATAATTCACCCCTCCACTTT.